The text below deals with one T cell receptor beta chain. TCRdb recomputed calls from the 5' RACE reads with MiXCR, one row per CDR3 protein. The sample lists 200,000 or so distinct CDR3 sequences, 20% to 30% occurring once. These data belong to a study of CD8 T cells in ankylosing spondylitis. Germline lookup yields CDR1 DFQATT and CDR2 SNEGSKA (reference sequence). V lost 3 bases to trimming and J lost 5 bases, with 19 bases between them. This CDR3 region has 15 residues. The specimen sequenced was blood, either unsorted or a sorted T cell fraction (not recorded which). The TCR comes from a male donor with ankylosing spondylitis or in good health (not recorded which). The chain has TRBV20-1 and TRBJ1-1; possibly TRBD1 for D (5 bases). DNA of the CDR3: TGCAGTGCTAGCTATGGGCAGGGCGGGGGGACTGAAGCTTTCTTT. Residues: CSASYGQGGGTEAFF.